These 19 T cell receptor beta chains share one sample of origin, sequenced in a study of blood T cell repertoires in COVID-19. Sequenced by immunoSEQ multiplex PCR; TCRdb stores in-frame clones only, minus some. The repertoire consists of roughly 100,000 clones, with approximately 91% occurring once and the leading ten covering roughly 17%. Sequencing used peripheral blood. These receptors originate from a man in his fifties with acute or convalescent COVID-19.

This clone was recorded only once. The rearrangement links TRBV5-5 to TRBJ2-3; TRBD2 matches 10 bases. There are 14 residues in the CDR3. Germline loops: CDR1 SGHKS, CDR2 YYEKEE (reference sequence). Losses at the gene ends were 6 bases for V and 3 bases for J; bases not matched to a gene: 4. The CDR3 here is CASNPAGGTDTQYF. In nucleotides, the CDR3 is TGTGCCAGCAACCCAGCGGGGGGGACAGATACGCAGTATTTT.

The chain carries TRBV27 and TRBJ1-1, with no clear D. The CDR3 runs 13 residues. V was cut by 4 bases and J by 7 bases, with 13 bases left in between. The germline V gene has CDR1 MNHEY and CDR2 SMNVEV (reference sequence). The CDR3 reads CASSSLSPIEAFF. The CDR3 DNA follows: TGTGCCAGCAGTTCTCTTAGCCCTATTGAAGCTTTCTTT.

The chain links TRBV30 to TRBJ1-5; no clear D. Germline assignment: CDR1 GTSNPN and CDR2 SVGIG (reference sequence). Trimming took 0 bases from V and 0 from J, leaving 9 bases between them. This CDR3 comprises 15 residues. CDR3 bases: TGTGCCTGGAGTGTTGGGCTGTATAGCAATCAGCCCCAGCATTTT. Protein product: CAWSVGLYSNQPQHF. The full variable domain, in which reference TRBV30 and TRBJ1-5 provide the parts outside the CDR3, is SQTIHQWPATLVQPVGSPLSLECTVEGTSNPNLYWYRQAAGRGLQLLFYSVGIGQISSEVPQNLSASRPQDRQFILSSKKLLLSDSGFYLCAWSVGLYSNQPQHFGDGTRLSIL.

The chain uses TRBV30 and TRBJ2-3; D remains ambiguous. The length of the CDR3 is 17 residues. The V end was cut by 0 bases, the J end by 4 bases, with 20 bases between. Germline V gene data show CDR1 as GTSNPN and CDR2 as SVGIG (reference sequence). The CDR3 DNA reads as TGTGCCTGGAGTGTAAATTTATTTAGCAAAGAAGCAGATACGCAGTATTTT. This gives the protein CAWSVNLFSKEADTQYF.

Written as DNA, the CDR3 is TGTGCCAGCAGTTACCATAACACCGGGGAGCTGTTTTTT. Translation: CASSYHNTGELFF. The J gene is TRBJ2-2, the V gene TRBV6-5; D ambiguous. This CDR3 spans 13 amino acids. Trimming pared 2 bases from V and 2 bases from J, leaving 3 bases between. Germline lookup yields CDR1 MNHEY and CDR2 SVGAGI.

The CDR3 sequence is CASSIGQGAPGLNTEAFF. CDR3 in DNA: TGTGCCAGTAGTATCGGACAGGGGGCGCCTGGGCTGAACACTGAAGCTTTCTTT. The J gene is TRBJ1-1, the V gene TRBV19; 11 bases line up with TRBD1. V was pared by 3 bases and J by 0 bases, with 9 bases of the junction left unmatched. Looked up from germline, CDR1 is LNHDA and CDR2 is SQIVND (reference sequence). The CDR3 is 18 amino acids.

The CDR3 DNA is TGTGCCAGCAGTGAATCTTACTATGGCTACACCTTC. Translated: CASSESYYGYTF. The rearrangement joins TRBV25-1 to TRBJ1-2, with D uncertain. In germline, CDR1 is MGHDK, CDR2 SYGVNS. Trimming took off 1 base at V and 3 bases at J, with 3 bases between the two ends. The CDR3 consists of 12 residues.

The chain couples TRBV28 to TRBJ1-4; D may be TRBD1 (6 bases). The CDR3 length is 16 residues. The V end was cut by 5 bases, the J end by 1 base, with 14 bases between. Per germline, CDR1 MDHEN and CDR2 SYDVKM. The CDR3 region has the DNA TGTGCCAGCAGTAATTCAGGGGCACTAACTAATGAAAAACTGTTTTTT. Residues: CASSNSGALTNEKLFF.

The DNA of the CDR3 is TGTGCCAGCTCACCCCAGGATAGGTCACCCCTCCACTTT. It codes for CASSPQDRSPLHF. This chain uses TRBV18 with TRBJ1-6; D gene ambiguous. Germline values: CDR1 KGHSH, CDR2 LQKENI. Trimming shortened V by 3 bases and J by 10 bases, and 10 bases separated the two germline ends. The CDR3 has 13 amino acids.

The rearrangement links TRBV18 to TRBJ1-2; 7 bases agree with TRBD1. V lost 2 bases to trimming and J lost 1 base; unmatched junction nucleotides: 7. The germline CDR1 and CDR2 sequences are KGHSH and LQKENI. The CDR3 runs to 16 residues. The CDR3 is CASSPFGQESNYGYTF. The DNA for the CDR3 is TGTGCCAGCTCACCATTCGGACAGGAGAGTAACTATGGCTACACCTTC.

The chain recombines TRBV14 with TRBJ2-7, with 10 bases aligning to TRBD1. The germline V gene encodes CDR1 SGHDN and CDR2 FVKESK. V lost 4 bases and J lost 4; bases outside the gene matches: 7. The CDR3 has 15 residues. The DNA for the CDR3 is TGTGCCAGCAGCCCCCGGGACAGGGGCTGGTACGAGCAGTACTTC. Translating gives CASSPRDRGWYEQYF. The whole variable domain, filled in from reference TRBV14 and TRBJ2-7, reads EAGVTQFPSHSVIEKGQTVTLRCDPISGHDNLYWYRRVMGKEIKFLLHFVKESKQDESGMPNNRFLAERTGGTYSTLKVQPAELEDSGVYFCASSPRDRGWYEQYFGPGTRLTVT.

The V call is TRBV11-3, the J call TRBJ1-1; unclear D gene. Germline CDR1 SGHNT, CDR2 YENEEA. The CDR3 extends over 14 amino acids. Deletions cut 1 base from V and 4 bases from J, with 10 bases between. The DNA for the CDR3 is TGTGCCAGCAGCTTAGGAGGGTTGGGCACTGAAGCTTTCTTT. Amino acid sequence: CASSLGGLGTEAFF.

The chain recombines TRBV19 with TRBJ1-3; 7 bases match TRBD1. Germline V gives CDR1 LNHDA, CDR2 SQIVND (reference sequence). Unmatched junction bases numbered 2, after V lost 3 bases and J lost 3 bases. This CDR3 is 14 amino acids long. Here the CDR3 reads CASSMDRSGNTIYF. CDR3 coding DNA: TGTGCCAGTAGTATGGACAGGAGTGGAAACACCATATATTTT.

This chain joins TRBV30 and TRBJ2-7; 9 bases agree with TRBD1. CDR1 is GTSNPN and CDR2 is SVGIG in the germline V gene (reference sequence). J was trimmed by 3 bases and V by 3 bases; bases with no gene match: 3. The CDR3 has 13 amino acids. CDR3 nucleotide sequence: TGTGCCTGGAGAAGACAGGGGGTCTACGAGCAGTACTTC. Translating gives CAWRRQGVYEQYF. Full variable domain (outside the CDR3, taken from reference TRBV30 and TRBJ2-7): SQTIHQWPATLVQPVGSPLSLECTVEGTSNPNLYWYRQAAGRGLQLLFYSVGIGQISSEVPQNLSASRPQDRQFILSSKKLLLSDSGFYLCAWRRQGVYEQYFGPGTRLTVT.

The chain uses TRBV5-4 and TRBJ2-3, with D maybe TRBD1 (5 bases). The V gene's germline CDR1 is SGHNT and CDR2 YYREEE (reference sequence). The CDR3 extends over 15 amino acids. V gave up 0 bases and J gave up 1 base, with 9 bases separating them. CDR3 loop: CASSLEAGRTDTQYF. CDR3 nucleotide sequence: TGTGCCAGCAGCTTGGAGGCAGGGCGCACAGATACGCAGTATTTT.

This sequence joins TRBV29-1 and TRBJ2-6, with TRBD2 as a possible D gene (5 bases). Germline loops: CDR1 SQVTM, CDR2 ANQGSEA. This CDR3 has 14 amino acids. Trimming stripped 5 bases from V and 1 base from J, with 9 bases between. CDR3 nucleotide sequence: TGCAGCGTTCCAGCGGCGTCTGGGGCCAACGTCCTGACTTTC. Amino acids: CSVPAASGANVLTF.

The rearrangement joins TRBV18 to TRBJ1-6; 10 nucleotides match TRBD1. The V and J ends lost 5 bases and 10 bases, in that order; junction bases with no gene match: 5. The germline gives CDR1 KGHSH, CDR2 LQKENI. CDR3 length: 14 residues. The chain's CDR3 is CASSYDRGQSPLHF. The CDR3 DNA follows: TGTGCCAGCTCATACGACAGGGGGCAATCACCCCTCCACTTT.

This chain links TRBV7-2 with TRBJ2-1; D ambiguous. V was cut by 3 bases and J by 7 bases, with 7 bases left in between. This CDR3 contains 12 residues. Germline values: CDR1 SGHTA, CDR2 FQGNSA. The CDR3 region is CASSLRFNEQFF. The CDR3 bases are TGTGCCAGCAGCTTGAGGTTTAATGAGCAGTTCTTC.

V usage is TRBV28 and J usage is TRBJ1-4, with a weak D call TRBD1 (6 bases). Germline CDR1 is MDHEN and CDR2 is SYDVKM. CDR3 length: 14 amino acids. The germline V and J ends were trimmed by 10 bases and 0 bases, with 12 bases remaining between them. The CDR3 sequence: CAIYAGATNEKLFF. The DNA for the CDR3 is TGTGCCATTTATGCAGGGGCAACTAATGAAAAACTGTTTTTT.